This T cell receptor (beta chain) was documented in a study of identical twins. General study results and limits: The presence of invariant MAIT and iNKT cells could partly confound analyses of zero-insertion sequences. With beta out-of-frame sequences, excess sharing by twins was weaker.

After removal of 5 bases from V and 4 bases from J, the junction contained 10 bases not matched to a gene. The germline gives CDR1 SEHNR, CDR2 FQNEAQ (reference sequence). The CDR3 covers 16 residues. This clonotype was seen many times. Its antigen is not known. Unique molecular identifiers were present on the cDNA, and a universal primer site came from template switching. MiXCR, run by TCRdb on the 5' RACE reads, gives a single entry per CDR3 protein. In the table there are 500,000 or so distinct CDR3 sequences, roughly an eighth of which are singletons. The same data also went into a second study, on yellow fever vaccine responses in identical twins.

The chain has TRBV7-9 and TRBJ2-2; 7 bases are a match to TRBD1. Sequenced: CD4+ T cells sorted from blood. This receptor was taken from a woman aged 18-30 years in good health. CDR3 sequence reads: CASSPDRSYGTGELFF. Written as DNA, the CDR3 is TGTGCCAGCAGCCCGGACAGGTCATACGGCACCGGGGAGCTGTTTTTT.